The clone carrying this T cell receptor (beta chain) was detected many times. One end of the junction is discordant with germline, which a read error may explain. This record comes from a study of T cells in Graves' hyperthyroidism and ophthalmopathy. In germline, CDR1 is MNHEY, CDR2 SMNVEV (reference sequence). The CDR3 has 13 residues. TCR beta CDR3 regions were amplified from RNA. The HTBI primer set drove a first-round RT-PCR of the TCR CDR3. A single record per CDR3 protein comes from TCRdb applying MiXCR to the multiplex PCR reads. This table has 370,000 or so distinct CDR3 sequences, 20% to 25% appearing once.

The source material was blood. The source of this sequence is a man aged 50 to 60 with Graves' hyperthyroidism. The genes are TRBV27 and TRBJ2-3, with 8 nucleotides matching TRBD2. The CDR3 spells CASRGGGTDTQYF. The CDR3 coding sequence is TGCGCCAGCAGAGGCGGGGGGACAGATACGCAGTATTTT.